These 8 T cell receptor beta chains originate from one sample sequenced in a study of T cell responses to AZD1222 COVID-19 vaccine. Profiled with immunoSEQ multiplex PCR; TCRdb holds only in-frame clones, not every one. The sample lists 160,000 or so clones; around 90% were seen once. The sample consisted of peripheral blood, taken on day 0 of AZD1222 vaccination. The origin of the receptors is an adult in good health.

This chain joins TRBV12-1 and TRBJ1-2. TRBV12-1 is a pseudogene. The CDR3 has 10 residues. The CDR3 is CASSFNGYTF. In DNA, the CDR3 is TGTGCCAGCAGCTTCAACGGCTACACCTTC.

CDR3 in DNA: TGCGCCAGCAGCCAAGAATACAGGGACTATGGCTACACCTTC. Translating gives CASSQEYRDYGYTF. The chain couples TRBV4-3 to TRBJ1-2; TRBD1 might be the D (6 bases). Germline CDR1 is LGHNA and CDR2 is YSLEER. The CDR3 loop spans 14 amino acids. The V gene lost 0 bases and the J gene lost 3 bases, with 8 bases spanning the gap.

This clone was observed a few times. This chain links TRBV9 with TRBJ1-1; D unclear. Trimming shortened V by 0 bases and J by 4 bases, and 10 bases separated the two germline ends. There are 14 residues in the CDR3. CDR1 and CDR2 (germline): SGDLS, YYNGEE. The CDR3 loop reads CASSVAGEGTEAFF. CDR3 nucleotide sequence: TGTGCCAGCAGCGTAGCTGGGGAGGGCACTGAAGCTTTCTTT.

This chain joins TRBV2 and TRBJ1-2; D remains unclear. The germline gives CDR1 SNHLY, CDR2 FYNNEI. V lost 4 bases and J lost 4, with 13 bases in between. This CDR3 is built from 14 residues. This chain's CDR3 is CASSVRLFGYGYTF. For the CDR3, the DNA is TGTGCCAGCAGTGTTAGACTTTTCGGCTATGGCTACACCTTC.

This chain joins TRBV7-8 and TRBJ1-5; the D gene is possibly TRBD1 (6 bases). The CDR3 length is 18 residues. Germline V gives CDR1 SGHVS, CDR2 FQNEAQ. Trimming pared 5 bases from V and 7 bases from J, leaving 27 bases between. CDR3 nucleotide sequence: TGTGCCAGCAGCCCGATTGGGGGGCGACAGTGGGGGGACCAGCCCCAGCATTTT. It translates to CASSPIGGRQWGDQPQHF.

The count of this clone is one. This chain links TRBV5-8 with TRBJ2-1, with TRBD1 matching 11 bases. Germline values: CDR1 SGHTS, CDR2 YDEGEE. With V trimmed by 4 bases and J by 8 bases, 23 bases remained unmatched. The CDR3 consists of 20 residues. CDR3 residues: CASSPSPGQGVQSWFHEQFF. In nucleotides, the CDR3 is TGTGCCAGCAGCCCCTCCCCGGGACAGGGGGTCCAGTCGTGGTTCCATGAGCAGTTCTTC. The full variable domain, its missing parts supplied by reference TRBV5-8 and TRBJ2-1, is EAGVTQSPTHLIKTRGQQATLRCSPISGHTSVYWYQQALGLGLQFLLWYDEGEERNRGNFPPRFSGRQFPNYSSELNVNALELEDSALYLCASSPSPGQGVQSWFHEQFFGPGTRLTVL.

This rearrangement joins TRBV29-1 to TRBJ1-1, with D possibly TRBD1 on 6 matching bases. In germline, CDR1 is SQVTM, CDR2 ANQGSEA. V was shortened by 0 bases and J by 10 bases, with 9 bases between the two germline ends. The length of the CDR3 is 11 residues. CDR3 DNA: TGCAGCGTTGAAGACAGGGGAGTAGCTTTCTTT. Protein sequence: CSVEDRGVAFF.

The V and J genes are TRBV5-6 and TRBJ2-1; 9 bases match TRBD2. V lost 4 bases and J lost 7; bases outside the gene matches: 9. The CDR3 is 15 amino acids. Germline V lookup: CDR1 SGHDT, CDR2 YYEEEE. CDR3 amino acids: CASSPTRTSVNEQFF. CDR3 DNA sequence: TGTGCCAGCAGCCCGACCCGGACTAGCGTTAATGAGCAGTTCTTC.